Each of the 28 T cell receptor beta chains below was sequenced from the same sample in a study of cytomegalovirus exposure and HLA in healthy donors. 13 Jbeta primers and 60 Vbeta primers were used for the PCR. The table came from immunoSEQ multiplex PCR; TCRdb's copy has only in-frame clones and leaves some out. The sample holds roughly 100,000 clones; 71% are singletons and the top ten take 2.5% to 3.5%. Sequences were obtained from PBMCs. These receptor sequences come from a female donor in good health and CMV-seronegative.

The chain links TRBV7-3 to TRBJ2-1; D is undetermined. Deletions cut 0 bases from V and 10 bases from J, with 4 bases between. CDR1 and CDR2 (germline): SGHTA, FQGTGA. The length of the CDR3 is 11 residues. The CDR3 nucleotides are TGTGCCAGCAGCTTAACCGGGGAGCAGTTCTTC. Translation: CASSLTGEQFF.

The V gene is TRBV5-1, the J gene TRBJ2-3; no definite D call. This CDR3 spans 16 amino acids. V lost 3 bases and J lost 2, with 16 bases in between. The germline V gene has CDR1 SGHRS and CDR2 YFSETQ. The CDR3 DNA is TGCGCCAGCAGCTCACGTGTCCAGGCTAACACAGATACGCAGTATTTT. Protein sequence: CASSSRVQANTDTQYF.

The chain links TRBV7-2 to TRBJ2-4; TRBD2 is a possible D gene (6 bases). Germline loops: CDR1 SGHTA, CDR2 FQGNSA. The CDR3 spans 16 residues. V lost 5 bases to trimming and J lost 2 bases, with 16 bases between them. Here the CDR3 reads CASSLGGGGPKNIQYF. DNA for the CDR3: TGTGCCAGCAGCCTCGGGGGTGGCGGGCCCAAAAACATTCAGTACTTC.

The rearrangement joins TRBV27 to TRBJ2-3; 10 positions match TRBD1. This CDR3 spans 15 amino acids. Germline V gives CDR1 MNHEY, CDR2 SMNVEV (reference sequence). The J segment lost 4 bases and the V segment lost 0 bases, leaving 1 base of the junction unmatched. CDR3 bases: TGTGCCAGCAGTTTATCAGGACAGGGGGCAGATACGCAGTATTTT. Its translation is CASSLSGQGADTQYF.

The rearrangement joins TRBV29-1 to TRBJ1-2; 10 nucleotides align to TRBD1. With V trimmed by 8 bases and J by 6 bases, 9 bases remained unmatched. The germline V gene encodes CDR1 SQVTM and CDR2 ANQGSEA. The CDR3 contains 13 residues. The CDR3 loop is CSTLGGTGDGYTF. The CDR3 DNA is TGCAGCACCCTCGGAGGGACAGGGGATGGCTACACCTTC.

The V call is TRBV21-1, the J call TRBJ1-5; the table assigns TRBD1, which was not confirmed against the DNA. TRBV21-1 represents a pseudogene. CDR3 size: 17 residues. This CDR3 is CASSKRWKDRANQPQHF. In nucleotides, the CDR3 is TGTGCCAGCAGCAAAAGGTGGAAGGACAGGGCGAATCAGCCCCAGCATTTT.

CDR3 coding DNA: TGCGCCAGCAGGATGGGCGGGTCGAACACCGGGGAGCTGTTTTTT. Translated: CASRMGGSNTGELFF. V is TRBV4-3 and J is TRBJ2-2; tentatively, D is TRBD2 (5 bases). Germline CDR1 and CDR2: LGHNA and YSLEER. Trimming shortened V by 6 bases and J by 0 bases, and 11 bases separated the two germline ends. This CDR3 has 15 amino acids.

This chain connects TRBV5-1 to TRBJ2-2; 7 bases agree with TRBD1. V shed 0 bases and J 0 bases; nucleotides not matched to a gene: 2. The germline V gene encodes CDR1 SGHRS and CDR2 YFSETQ. The length of the CDR3 is 16 residues. CDR3 region: CASSLAGTANTGELFF. Here the CDR3 DNA reads TGCGCCAGCAGCTTGGCCGGGACAGCGAACACCGGGGAGCTGTTTTTT.

At least ten counts were recorded for this clone. The chain carries TRBV27 and TRBJ2-7, with 8 bases matching TRBD2. Germline V gene sequence: CDR1 MNHEY, CDR2 SMNVEV (reference sequence). The CDR3 length is 15 residues. Unmatched junction bases numbered 13, after V lost 8 bases and J lost 4 bases. The CDR3 bases are TGTGCCAGCGCGGGCGTCCCCAGCGGGAGTTACGAGCAGTACTTC. Translation gives CASAGVPSGSYEQYF.

The chain is built from TRBV7-8 and TRBJ2-1; 9 bases map to TRBD2. Germline V gene data show CDR1 as SGHVS and CDR2 as FQNEAQ. The CDR3 contains 14 residues. V dropped 7 bases and J dropped 5; count of bases not matched to a gene: 6. CDR3 sequence reads: CASKRLAENNEQFF. CDR3 coding DNA: TGTGCCAGCAAACGACTAGCGGAAAACAATGAGCAGTTCTTC.

The V call is TRBV7-2, the J call TRBJ1-2, with TRBD1 matching over 10 bases. CDR1 is SGHTA and CDR2 is FQGNSA in the germline V gene. The CDR3 is 15 residues long. The V and J ends lost 4 bases and 8 bases, in that order; junction bases with no gene match: 10. CDR3 sequence: CASSSRPTGGEGYTF. In DNA, the CDR3 is TGTGCCAGCAGCTCGCGGCCGACAGGGGGCGAGGGCTACACCTTC.

The rearrangement joins TRBV4-3 to TRBJ1-4, with TRBD1 matching over 8 bases. V lost 0 bases and J lost 2; bases outside the gene matches: 14. There are 20 residues in the CDR3. Germline assignment: CDR1 LGHNA and CDR2 YSLEER. The CDR3 DNA follows: TGCGCCAGCAGCCAAGAAGCCCCCGCCAGGGGGCGTATCACTAATGAAAAACTGTTTTTT. Translated, it gives CASSQEAPARGRITNEKLFF.

The chain employs TRBV2 and TRBJ2-3; TRBD2 aligns across 10 bases. V gave up 7 bases and J gave up 3 bases; unmatched junction bases: 7. The CDR3 loop spans 15 amino acids. Germline V gene sequence: CDR1 SNHLY, CDR2 FYNNEI. Here the CDR3 reads CASKAFSGRTDTQYF. The CDR3, as DNA: TGTGCCAGCAAGGCCTTTAGCGGGAGGACAGATACGCAGTATTTT.

The chain joins TRBV28 to TRBJ1-2; TRBD1 matches at 7 bases. V lost 9 bases to trimming and J lost 5 bases; unmatched junction nucleotides: 6. The CDR3 totals 12 residues. Germline V CDR1 and CDR2: MDHEN, SYDVKM. CDR3 amino acids: CASGTVSYGYTF. In DNA form, the CDR3 reads TGTGCCAGTGGGACAGTAAGTTATGGCTACACCTTC.

J is TRBJ2-3 and V is TRBV15; D possibly corresponds to TRBD2 (6 bases). Trimming took 3 bases from V and 0 from J, leaving 13 bases between them. The CDR3 is 16 residues long. CDR1 is LNHNV, CDR2 YYDKDF, per germline (reference sequence). CDR3 coding DNA: TGTGCCACCAGCAGGGAGGGTGGATCTAGCACAGATACGCAGTATTTT. Protein: CATSREGGSSTDTQYF. Full variable domain (outside the CDR3, taken from reference TRBV15 and TRBJ2-3): DAMVIQNPRYQVTQFGKPVTLSCSQTLNHNVMYWYQQKSSQAPKLLFHYYDKDFNNEADTPDNFQSRRPNTSFCFLDIRSPGLGDTAMYLCATSREGGSSTDTQYFGPGTRLTVL.

The rearrangement links TRBV5-1 to TRBJ2-2, with D unresolved. The length of the CDR3 is 15 residues. Germline values: CDR1 SGHRS, CDR2 YFSETQ. Between the trimmed V and J ends, which lost 2 bases and 5 bases, there was a span of 13 bases. The CDR3 bases are TGCGCCAGCAGCTTCCAGGCCCCAGAGACCGGGGAGCTGTTTTTT. It encodes CASSFQAPETGELFF.

The rearrangement links TRBV6-6 to TRBJ2-2; tentatively, D is TRBD2 (6 bases). From germline, CDR1 is MNHNY and CDR2 SVGAGI (reference sequence). Trimming left V 0 bases short and J 6 bases short, with 8 bases between. CDR3 length: 14 amino acids. Written as DNA, the CDR3 is TGTGCCAGCAGTTACTCCGGGAGCCCCGGGGAGCTGTTTTTT. This codes for CASSYSGSPGELFF.

This clone appeared a single time. The chain uses TRBV27 and TRBJ1-1, with a possible D match to TRBD1 (6 bases). In germline, CDR1 is MNHEY, CDR2 SMNVEV (reference sequence). With 3 bases removed from V and 5 bases from J, the gap between germline ends came to 22 bases. This CDR3 is built from 17 residues. As DNA, the CDR3 is TGTGCCAGCAGTTTCGGGGGGCCTGGGGTGATGGGAACTGAAGCTTTCTTT. Its protein is CASSFGGPGVMGTEAFF.

The rearrangement uses TRBV4-2 and TRBJ1-3; 10 nucleotides align to TRBD1. The V gene end was trimmed by 3 bases and the J gene end by 0 bases; junction bases not matched to a gene: 14. The germline V gene encodes CDR1 LGHNA and CDR2 YNFKEQ. The CDR3 spans 20 residues. In nucleotides, the CDR3 is TGTGCCAGCAGCCATCGGGACAGGGGATGGACTGGGCACTCTGGAAACACCATATATTTT. Translated, it gives CASSHRDRGWTGHSGNTIYF.

The rearrangement links TRBV7-2 to TRBJ1-2; tentatively, D is TRBD1 (5 bases). The CDR3 covers 13 residues. Germline V lookup: CDR1 SGHTA, CDR2 FQGNSA. With 5 bases removed from V and 8 bases from J, the gap between germline ends came to 15 bases. In DNA, the CDR3 is TGTGCCAGCAGCACCACGGAGGGGAGGGGCTACACCTTC. Translated, it gives CASSTTEGRGYTF.

The chain has TRBV27 and TRBJ2-2, with D perhaps TRBD2 (5 bases). CDR1 is MNHEY and CDR2 is SMNVEV in the germline V gene (reference sequence). The CDR3 has 13 amino acids. Between the trimmed V and J ends, which lost 3 bases and 5 bases, there was a span of 7 bases. In DNA form, the CDR3 reads TGTGCCAGCAGTTTCCCGGGAACCGGGGAGCTGTTTTTT. This sequence encodes CASSFPGTGELFF.

V usage is TRBV15 and J usage is TRBJ1-1; D uncertain. The CDR3 is 15 amino acids. V gave up 0 bases and J gave up 1 base, with 9 bases separating them. Germline V lookup: CDR1 LNHNV, CDR2 YYDKDF (reference sequence). This CDR3 is CATSRDRRGNTEAFF. For the CDR3, the DNA is TGTGCCACCAGCAGAGATAGACGGGGGAACACTGAAGCTTTCTTT.

The V call is TRBV2, the J call TRBJ2-7, with 8 positions matching TRBD1. The CDR3 covers 17 residues. Per the germline V gene, CDR1 is SNHLY and CDR2 is FYNNEI. The V and J ends lost 1 base and 2 bases, in that order; junction bases with no gene match: 10. CDR3 sequence (DNA): TGTGCCAGCAGTGAAGACTCTCGGACAGGGTATGCCTACGAGCAGTACTTC. Amino acid sequence: CASSEDSRTGYAYEQYF.

The chain recombines TRBV27 with TRBJ1-1, with D possibly TRBD1 on 6 matching bases. The CDR3 extends over 13 amino acids. Germline lookup yields CDR1 MNHEY and CDR2 SMNVEV (reference sequence). Trimming left V 6 bases short and J 1 base short, with 9 bases between. This chain's CDR3 is CASSLGQNTEAFF. Here the CDR3 DNA reads TGTGCCAGCAGCTTGGGACAGAACACTGAAGCTTTCTTT.

The rearrangement joins TRBV9 to TRBJ2-1; 9 nucleotides agree with TRBD2. V lost 3 bases and J lost 1; bases outside the gene matches: 8. Germline loops: CDR1 SGDLS, CDR2 YYNGEE. The CDR3 loop spans 17 amino acids. The CDR3 here is CASSGESGRRSYNEQFF. Written as DNA, the CDR3 is TGTGCCAGCAGCGGTGAAAGCGGGAGGAGGTCCTACAATGAGCAGTTCTTC.

In this sample, this clone turned up a few times. V is TRBV19 and J is TRBJ1-2; the match to TRBD1 covers 8 bases. The CDR3 totals 13 residues. Germline V gives CDR1 LNHDA, CDR2 SQIVND (reference sequence). J lost 9 bases, V lost 0 bases, and 3 bases had no gene match. The CDR3 region has the DNA TGTGCCAGTAGTATAGACTGGACAGGGAGCTACACCTTC. Protein sequence: CASSIDWTGSYTF. Combining the CDR3 with reference TRBV19 and TRBJ1-2 gives the whole variable domain DGGITQSPKYLFRKEGQNVTLSCEQNLNHDAMYWYRQDPGQGLRLIYYSQIVNDFQKGDIAEGYSVSREKKESFPLTVTSAQKNPTAFYLCASSIDWTGSYTFGSGTRLTVV.

The chain joins TRBV5-1 to TRBJ2-1; 9 bases are shared with TRBD2. The CDR3 is 15 residues long. Unmatched junction bases numbered 7, after V lost 2 bases and J lost 7 bases. Germline loops: CDR1 SGHRS, CDR2 YFSETQ. In nucleotides, the CDR3 is TGCGCCAGCAGCTTTAGCGGGAGTTCTTGGAATGAGCAGTTCTTC. Its protein is CASSFSGSSWNEQFF.

The V call is TRBV10-1, the J call TRBJ1-1; D perhaps matches TRBD1 (5 bases). The CDR3 runs 16 residues. The germline gives CDR1 WNHNN, CDR2 SYGVQD (reference sequence). Between the trimmed V and J ends, which lost 3 bases and 0 bases, there was a span of 14 bases. CDR3 loop: CASSERQTIMNTEAFF. Written as DNA, the CDR3 is TGCGCCAGCAGTGAAAGACAGACGATCATGAACACTGAAGCTTTCTTT.